This T cell receptor (beta chain) was sequenced for a study of T cells in Graves' hyperthyroidism and ophthalmopathy. Deletions cut 5 bases from V and 4 bases from J, with 19 bases between. CDR3 length equals 16 residues. CDR1 is SGHVS and CDR2 is FQNEAQ in the germline V gene. Graves' hyperthyroidism was deemed stable absent ophthalmopathy progression within 18 months. Hyperthyroidism, newly diagnosed and lasting under 2 months, affected patients aged 18 to 65. This clonotype has at least ten counts. Its antigen is as yet unknown. Study results and limitations: Most thyroid clonotypes expanded above 0.001 were also detected in blood. Median prediction lead before ophthalmopathy onset was about 6.3 months with the model.

RNA transcripts served as the template for amplifying TCR beta CDR3 regions. HTBI primers were used for first-round RT-PCR of the TCR CDR3. TCRdb re-called the multiplex PCR reads through MiXCR, storing one row per CDR3 protein. The sample yields about 560,000 distinct CDR3 sequences, 16% seen once. Sequencing was done on a sample of blood. V gene TRBV7-8 combines with J gene TRBJ2-3; D is ambiguous. The clonotype comes from a woman aged 18-29 years with Graves' hyperthyroidism. DNA for the CDR3: TGTGCCAGCAGCAGCATGCGGTTTCTCGAAGCAGATACGCAGTATTTT. As protein: CASSSMRFLEADTQYF.